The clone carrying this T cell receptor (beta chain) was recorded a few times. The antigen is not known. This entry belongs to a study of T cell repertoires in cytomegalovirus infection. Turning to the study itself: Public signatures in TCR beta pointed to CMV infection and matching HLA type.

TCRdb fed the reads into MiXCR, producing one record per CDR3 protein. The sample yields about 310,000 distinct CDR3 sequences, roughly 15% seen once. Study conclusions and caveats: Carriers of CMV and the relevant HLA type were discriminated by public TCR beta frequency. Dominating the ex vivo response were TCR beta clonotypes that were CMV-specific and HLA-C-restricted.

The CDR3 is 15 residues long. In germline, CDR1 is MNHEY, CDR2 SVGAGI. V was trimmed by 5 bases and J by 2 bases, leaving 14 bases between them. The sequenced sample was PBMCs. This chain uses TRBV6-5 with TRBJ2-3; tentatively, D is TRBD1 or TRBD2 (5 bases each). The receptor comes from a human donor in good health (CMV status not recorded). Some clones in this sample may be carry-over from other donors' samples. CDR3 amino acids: CASSPGTLFTDTQYF. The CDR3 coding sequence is TGTGCCAGCAGTCCCGGGACGTTATTCACAGATACGCAGTATTTT.